This T cell receptor (beta chain) is drawn from a study of T-cell memory formation after mild COVID-19. Study-level information: TCR clusters showed largely donor specificity.

In the case of this clonotype: Its target is unknown.

CDR3 length equals 14 residues. CDR1 is SGHDT, CDR2 YYEEEE, per germline. V was clipped by 7 bases and J by 7 bases, with 17 bases between them. Study results and limitations: Later expanders leaned CD4+, whereas day 15 to 85 contracting clones were balanced CD4/CD8. Certain responding clones were present in pre-infection memory, suggesting participation of cross-reactive memory.

The authors produced TCR alpha and TCR beta cDNA libraries with sample barcodes and UMIs by 5'RACE using constant-segment primers. One entry per CDR3 protein results from TCRdb running MiXCR on the 5' RACE reads. The table has about 620,000 distinct CDR3 sequences, more than 15% seen once; the top ten hold around 12%. This TCR came from an adult woman who had mild COVID-19 (a few samples of this study predate the infection). Cell type and time point are not known. The sequenced sample consisted of PBMCs or a T cell subset sorted from them (not recorded which). The chain couples TRBV5-6 to TRBJ1-4; a weak D match, TRBD1 (5 bases). CDR3 amino acids: CASGSTGRVEKLFF. The CDR3 region has the DNA TGTGCCAGCGGATCGACGGGACGGGTTGAAAAACTGTTTTTT.